This record covers a single T cell receptor beta chain. CD45RO-negative, CCR7-selected cells formed the naive CD8 fraction, which excluded terminally differentiated effector memory CD45RA+ cells. Nashville, Tennessee was home to all donors, each a Caucasian adult. The data originate from a study of shared clonotypes between healthy human individuals. Germline V gives CDR1 MNHEY, CDR2 SVGAGI. Trimming removed 1 base at V and 4 bases at J, with 13 bases between. The CDR3 is 16 amino acids. Data came from immunoSEQ multiplex PCR; TCRdb stores just in-frame clones and leaves some out. In the table there are 1.5 million to 2.5 million clones, roughly 95% of which are singletons.

The rearrangement links TRBV6-5 to TRBJ2-2; D remains unclear. The TCR comes from a man between 18 and 29 years old in good health. Specimen: naive CD8+ T cells sorted from blood. The CDR3 loop is CASSYWGAASTGELFF. The CDR3 DNA reads as TGTGCCAGCAGTTACTGGGGTGCAGCCAGCACCGGGGAGCTGTTTTTT.